This T cell receptor (beta chain) was identified during a study of T cells in Graves' hyperthyroidism and ophthalmopathy. The source material, RNA transcripts, was used to amplify TCR beta CDR3 regions. With the HTBI primer set, the TCR CDR3 went through a first round of RT-PCR. MiXCR, run by TCRdb on the multiplex PCR reads, gives a single entry per CDR3 protein. Of 500,000 to 750,000 distinct CDR3 sequences listed, around a sixth are singletons. Unmatched junction bases numbered 7, after V lost 2 bases and J lost 2 bases. This CDR3 contains 16 residues. This clonotype was detected only a few times. Material for sequencing was blood. The chain is built from TRBV12-3 or TRBV12-4 and TRBJ2-3; 7 bases fit TRBD2. This TCR was sampled from a woman in her twenties or thirties with Graves' hyperthyroidism. CDR3 nucleotide sequence: TGTGCCAGCAGTTTACTTTATGCGGGAGACACAGATACGCAGTATTTT. Translating it yields CASSLLYAGDTDTQYF.